This T cell receptor (beta chain) originates from a study of identical twins (dated by TCRdb to the mid-2010s). About the study as a whole: The study deep-sequenced TCR alpha and beta repertoires from monozygotic twins, unrelated adults of various ages and cord blood to test whether fetal clonotypes persist. To rule out contamination, replicate twin experiments were performed at different times with different library preparation protocols.

This clonotype turned up a few times. No cognate antigen has been identified for it. No much larger clone is present one base from it, and per-base qualities are unavailable. From the cysteine up to the phenylalanine, the CDR3 has a length of 17 residues. Only CDR3 DNA remains: 51 bases, in frame from the first base. From V the trimming removes 2 bases and from J it removes 1 base, while the gene matches leave 9 bases of the junction unaccounted for. CDR1 and CDR2, per the germline V gene, are MNHNS and SASEGT. Library preparation used 5' RACE. The data were produced on an Illumina HiSeq 2000. A universal primer binding site was added through template switching, and the final cDNA carried a unique molecular identifier so that TCR cDNA molecules could be counted accurately. Specific primers in the conserved constant-segment region were used to synthesize first-strand cDNA for the TCR alpha and beta chains. To control for contamination, every cDNA library was double barcoded, receiving both a SMART-Mk sample barcode and Illumina barcodes. TruSeq adapter sequences and Illumina sample barcodes were added in two successive PCR steps. TCR alpha and beta cDNA libraries were sequenced on the Illumina HiSeq platform with custom primers. The authors processed their data as follows. Unique molecular identifiers were extracted from raw reads with MiGEC, and CDR3 positions were determined with MiXCR. Recombination models were inferred per individual with the repgenHMM and IGoR tools using an EM algorithm. Shared clonotype analysis was performed with the tcR package in R, normalizing sharing by the product of cloneset sizes. To study raw recombination free of thymic and clonal selection effects, out-of-frame nonproductive sequences were analyzed. TCRdb reran the public reads through fastp at Q25 and MiXCR, keeping productive beta chains. Rows are combined by CDR3 protein, so each entry shows the most common genes and DNA. V and J calls and clone size were set by TCRdb, not the authors. The table for this sample lists about 250,000 distinct CDR3 sequences; about 14% of them were counted only once. The top ten constitute around 8.3% of the sample.

Only healthy Caucasian donors were included. Miltenyi CD45RO+ enrichment and human naive T-cell isolation kits were used to isolate memory (CD45RO+) and naive T cells from PBMC. Broad study findings and their caveats: Recombination models systematically underestimated out-of-frame TCR alpha sharing in monozygotic twins but agreed with sharing between unrelated individuals. Because the same donors could not be followed over many years, the conclusions relied on cross-sectional statistical analysis. Zero-insertion analyses could be partly confounded by invariant T cells such as MAIT and iNKT, although diverse VJ usage argued against such confounding for most clonotypes. Compared with coincidental sharing between unrelated individuals, out-of-frame TCR alpha sequences shared between twins showed an excess of sequences with low generation probability. Abundant cord blood beta clonotypes carried fewer insertions; young adult naive repertoires showed a weaker similar trend, while memory repertoires showed none. In beta out-of-frame sequences, excess twin sharing was weaker, because having fewer shared sequences lowered the signal-to-noise ratio.

Sequences were obtained from memory (CD45RO+) T cells sorted from blood. The cell subset or site label corresponds to: CD45RO+ enriched T cells. The source of this sequence is a woman between 18 and 29 years old in good health. The chain is encoded by TRBV6-1 joined to TRBJ2-5, with TRBD1 identical over 8 junction bases. This receptor has the CDR3 CASSEWGRGLFQETQYF. The DNA sequence is TGTGCCAGCAGTGAATGGGGCAGGGGGCTGTTCCAAGAGACCCAGTACTTC.